The rows below give T cell receptor beta chains drawn from one sample of a study of OX40 agonist ivuxolimab in advanced cancers. The repertoire was sequenced with immunoSEQ multiplex PCR; TCRdb's copy has only in-frame clones and lacks some. The repertoire holds tens of thousands of clones, 87% seen once, with more than 15% in the top ten. The source material was CD4+ or CD8+ T cells sorted from blood, sampled in a trial of the OX40 agonist ivuxolimab. These receptors originate from an adult with an advanced solid tumor such as melanoma, head and neck, liver or kidney cancer. The CDR3 runs from the conserved cysteine through the conserved F or W. The D gene is left open where the match is weak. Not every row has a clone size; where given, it reads once, few, many or a size class.

V gene	J gene	clone size	D gene	CDR3 protein	CDR3 DNA
TRBV30	TRBJ2-1	once	TRBD2	CAWSTRGTDNEQFF	TGTGCCTGGAGTACGCGGGGGACGGACAATGAGCAGTTCTTC
TRBV6-4	TRBJ2-1	-	-	CASSQDGGPSSYNEQFF	TGTGCCAGCAGCCAGGACGGGGGCCCTAGCTCCTACAATGAGCAGTTCTTC
TRBV27	TRBJ2-5	-	-	CASSLMTQEGTQYF	TGTGCCAGCAGTTTGATGACCCAAGAGGGGACCCAGTACTTC
TRBV13	TRBJ2-7	-	TRBD2	CASSLRREKYF	TGTGCCAGCAGCTTACGGCGGGAGAAGTACTTC
TRBV7-3	TRBJ2-7	-	TRBD1	CASSLRTGPYEQYF	TGTGCCAGCAGCTTACGGACAGGGCCCTACGAGCAGTACTTC
TRBV19	TRBJ1-2	-	TRBD1	CASSTGTGVNYGYTF	TGTGCCAGTAGTACTGGGACAGGGGTAAACTATGGCTACACCTTC
TRBV4-3	TRBJ1-2	-	-	CASSQERVNYGYTF	TGCGCCAGCAGCCAAGAGAGGGTTAACTATGGCTACACCTTC
TRBV5-4	TRBJ2-1	-	-	CASSSEQGSNEQFF	TGTGCCAGCAGCTCGGAACAGGGATCCAATGAGCAGTTCTTC
TRBV7-9	TRBJ2-7	-	-	CASSLGVGALEQYF	TGTGCCAGCAGCTTGGGAGTCGGGGCTCTCGAGCAGTACTTC
TRBV2	TRBJ1-4	-	-	CASSEIKKLFF	TGTGCCAGCAGTGAAATTAAAAAACTGTTTTTT
TRBV18	TRBJ2-1	-	TRBD2	CASSPGLYTGLISSYNEQFF	TGTGCCAGCTCACCGGGACTATACACGGGATTGATAAGCTCCTACAATGAGCAGTTCTTC
TRBV9	TRBJ2-2	-	-	CASSVVGTDTGELFF	TGTGCCAGCAGCGTAGTGGGGACGGACACCGGGGAGCTGTTTTTT
TRBV15	TRBJ2-7	-	-	CATSKDRGEQYF	TGTGCCACCAGCAAGGATAGGGGGGAGCAGTACTTC
TRBV27	TRBJ2-3	-	-	CASSSPPSGADTQYF	TGTGCCAGCAGCTCCCCCCCATCGGGGGCAGATACGCAGTATTTT
TRBV6-6	TRBJ2-7	-	-	CASGSRNYEQYF	TGTGCCAGCGGTTCCCGAAACTACGAGCAGTACTTC
TRBV11-2	TRBJ2-3	-	TRBD1	CASSLGTGVGDTQYF	TGTGCCAGCAGCTTAGGGACAGGGGTAGGTGATACGCAGTATTTT
TRBV7-2	TRBJ2-1	-	TRBD2	CASSYTPATSGRVDEQFF	TGTGCCAGCAGCTACACCCCGGCGACTAGCGGGAGGGTGGATGAGCAGTTCTTC
TRBV6-1	TRBJ1-1	-	-	CASSGGQLNTEAFF	TGTGCCAGCAGTGGGGGACAATTGAACACTGAAGCTTTCTTT
TRBV5-8	TRBJ1-1	-	-	CASSLVPRGVIGAFF	TGTGCCAGCAGCTTGGTGCCTCGAGGCGTGATTGGGGCTTTCTTT
TRBV19	TRBJ1-1	-	-	CASSLGGAFAEAFF	TGTGCCAGTAGTCTGGGGGGGGCATTCGCTGAAGCTTTCTTT
TRBV15	TRBJ1-2	-	-	CATSRDRGTGYTF	TGTGCCACCAGCAGAGACCGGGGGACCGGCTACACCTTC
TRBV27	TRBJ2-5	-	TRBD2	CASSLLAGGGETQYF	TGTGCCAGCAGTTTATTAGCGGGAGGAGGAGAGACCCAGTACTTC
TRBV19	TRBJ2-1	-	TRBD1	CASSIGQGIYNEQFF	TGTGCCAGTAGTATAGGACAGGGAATCTACAATGAGCAGTTCTTC
TRBV19	TRBJ2-7	-	-	CASSIKQGGFYEQYF	TGTGCCAGTAGTATCAAGCAGGGGGGATTTTACGAGCAGTACTTC
TRBV10-3	TRBJ1-2	-	-	CAIRENYGYTF	TGTGCCATCAGAGAAAACTATGGCTACACCTTC
TRBV7-8	TRBJ2-7	-	TRBD1	CASSKQTGDGAYEQYF	TGTGCCAGCAGCAAGCAGACAGGGGACGGCGCCTACGAGCAGTACTTC
TRBV4-1	TRBJ1-1	-	-	CASSQEGIPNTEAFF	TGCGCCAGCAGCCAAGAGGGGATCCCAAACACTGAAGCTTTCTTT
TRBV7-9	TRBJ2-4	once	-	CASSLFVGGTKNIQYF	TGTGCCAGCAGCTTATTCGTCGGGGGAACCAAAAACATTCAGTACTTC
TRBV10-3	TRBJ2-4	-	TRBD1	CAISEGQGRNIQYF	TGTGCCATCAGTGAAGGACAGGGCCGAAACATTCAGTACTTC
TRBV28	TRBJ2-1	-	-	CASSLSENEQFF	TGTGCCAGCAGTTTATCCGAGAACGAGCAGTTCTTC
TRBV6-1	TRBJ2-7	-	-	CASSGTSAVEQYF	TGTGCCAGCAGTGGGACCTCGGCGGTGGAGCAGTACTTC
TRBV9	TRBJ1-2	-	TRBD1	CASSAPDRGDYGYTF	TGTGCCAGCAGCGCCCCGGACAGGGGAGACTATGGCTACACCTTC
TRBV28	TRBJ2-7	-	-	CASSLQPSSYEQYF	TGTGCCAGCAGTCTCCAGCCCAGCTCCTACGAGCAGTACTTC
TRBV19	TRBJ2-3	-	-	CASTGELRDTQYF	TGTGCCAGTACGGGAGAGCTCAGGGATACGCAGTATTTT
TRBV28	TRBJ1-5	-	TRBD1	CASLPAGQGSLSNQPQHF	TGTGCCAGCCTCCCAGCGGGACAGGGGTCCCTTAGCAATCAGCCCCAGCATTTT
TRBV5-1	TRBJ1-1	-	-	CASSLTGSMNTEAFF	TGCGCCAGCAGCTTAACAGGGAGTATGAACACTGAAGCTTTCTTT
TRBV30	TRBJ2-1	few	-	CAWRGLGGYNEQFF	TGTGCCTGGAGGGGGCTCGGGGGTTACAATGAGCAGTTCTTC
TRBV5-1	TRBJ2-7	once	-	CASSPRTDPYEQYF	TGCGCCAGCAGCCCGAGGACGGACCCCTACGAGCAGTACTTC
TRBV28	TRBJ2-7	-	TRBD1	CASIPGGIIYEQYF	TGTGCCAGCATTCCAGGGGGCATTATCTACGAGCAGTACTTC
TRBV6-5	TRBJ1-3	-	-	CASRRPWEGEYF	TGTGCCAGCAGACGCCCGTGGGAAGGAGAATATTTT
TRBV6-5	TRBJ2-7	-	-	CASSPGKGGSGEQYF	TGTGCCAGCAGCCCGGGGAAGGGGGGAAGCGGAGAGCAGTACTTC
TRBV5-5	TRBJ2-7	-	-	CASSLGASPTYEQYF	TGTGCCAGCAGCTTGGGGGCCTCGCCCACCTACGAGCAGTACTTC
TRBV9	TRBJ2-7	-	TRBD1	CASSVGSSQGDHSYEQYF	TGTGCCAGCAGCGTAGGCTCTTCACAGGGGGACCACTCCTACGAGCAGTACTTC
TRBV2	TRBJ1-5	-	TRBD1	CASSAGGLNQPQHF	TGTGCCAGCAGTGCAGGGGGCCTCAATCAGCCCCAGCATTTT
TRBV19	TRBJ1-5	-	TRBD1	CATGQDNQPQHF	TGTGCCACAGGACAGGACAATCAGCCCCAGCATTTT